The present TCR beta chain was sequenced within a study of glioma-infiltrating T cells. Study-wide points: Above-expected tissue-blood divergence occurred in all gliomas, most in low-grade ones.

CDR1 and CDR2 from the germline V gene are SNHLY and FYNNEI. CDR3 size: 11 residues. Only a few counts were recorded for this clonotype. Its antigen remains unidentified. It may be a read error: a sequence one base away is much more abundant. Amplification of TCR alpha and beta CDR3 regions from RNA used iRepertoire nested multiplex PCR. For one-step reverse transcription and amplification, about 90-400 ng of tissue mRNA or PBMC total RNA was used. TCRdb analysed the multiplex PCR reads with MiXCR anew, one entry per CDR3 protein. The table shows some 85,000 distinct CDR3 sequences, with 20% to 25% occurring only once.

Sequenced input: glioma tissue, nonneoplastic brain tissue, or PBMCs (not recorded which). This TCR was sampled from a human donor with low-grade glioma or glioblastoma, undergoing nonglioma brain surgery, or in good health (not recorded which). The V call is TRBV2, the J call TRBJ2-5; D gene unclear. The CDR3 region has the DNA TGTGCCAGCAGTGAGCGAGAGGCCCAGTACTTC. It is translated as CASSEREAQYF.